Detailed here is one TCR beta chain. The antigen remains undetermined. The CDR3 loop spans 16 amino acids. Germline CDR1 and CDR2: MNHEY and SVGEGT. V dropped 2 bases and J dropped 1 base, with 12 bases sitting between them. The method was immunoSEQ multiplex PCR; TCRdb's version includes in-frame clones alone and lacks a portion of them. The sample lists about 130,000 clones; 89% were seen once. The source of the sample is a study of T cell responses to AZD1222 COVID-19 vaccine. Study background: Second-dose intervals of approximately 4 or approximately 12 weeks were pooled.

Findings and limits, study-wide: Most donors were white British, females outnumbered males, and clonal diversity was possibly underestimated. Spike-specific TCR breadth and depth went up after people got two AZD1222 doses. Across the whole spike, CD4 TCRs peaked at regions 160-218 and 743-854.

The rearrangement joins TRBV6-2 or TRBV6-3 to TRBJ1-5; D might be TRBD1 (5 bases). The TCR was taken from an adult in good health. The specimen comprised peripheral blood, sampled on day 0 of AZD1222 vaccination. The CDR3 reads CASSYGGNRSNQPQHF. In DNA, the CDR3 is TGTGCCAGCAGTTACGGGGGAAACAGGAGCAATCAGCCCCAGCATTTT.